This is a list of T cell receptor beta chains from one sample in a study of shared clonotypes between healthy human individuals. The method was immunoSEQ multiplex PCR; TCRdb's version includes in-frame clones alone and lacks a portion of them. The sample has roughly 500,000 clones, 79% seen once. The specimen sequenced was PBMCs. These receptors were collected from a woman aged 40 to 55 in good health. Some clones in this sample may be carry-over from other donors' samples. CDR3s include the opening cysteine and the closing phenylalanine or tryptophan. D genes are given only for firm matches. Not every row has a clone size; where given, it reads once, few, many or a size class.

D gene	V gene	J gene	clone size	CDR3 protein	CDR3 DNA
TRBD1	TRBV11-3	TRBJ1-5	NA	CASSLATTGNQPQHF	TGTGCCAGCAGCTTAGCGACGACAGGGAATCAGCCCCAGCATTTT
TRBD2	TRBV5-1	TRBJ2-1	NA	CASSLLSGGPLNEQFF	TGCGCCAGCAGCTTACTTTCGGGGGGGCCTCTGAATGAGCAGTTCTTC
TRBD2	TRBV27	TRBJ2-7	NA	CASSRTSGYEQYF	TGTGCCAGTTCTCGGACTAGCGGATACGAGCAGTACTTC
TRBD1	TRBV29-1	TRBJ2-3	NA	CSVAGTGNTDTQYF	TGCAGCGTAGCCGGGACAGGGAACACAGATACGCAGTATTTT
NA	TRBV28	TRBJ2-7	NA	CASSAGSYEQYF	TGTGCCAGCAGTGCTGGGTCCTACGAGCAGTACTTC
NA	TRBV25-1	TRBJ2-6	few	CASSEGQGSGANVLTF	TGTGCCAGCAGTGAAGGGCAGGGCTCCGGGGCCAACGTCCTGACTTTC
NA	TRBV7-6	TRBJ1-2	once	CASSPVAGAYGYTF	TGTGCCAGCAGCCCTGTAGCAGGGGCTTATGGCTACACCTTC
TRBD1	TRBV27	TRBJ2-7	NA	CASRPRTGDFEQYF	TGTGCCAGCAGACCGCGGACAGGGGACTTCGAGCAGTACTTC
NA	TRBV7-2	TRBJ2-3	NA	CASSPADTQYF	TGTGCCAGCAGCCCGGCAGATACGCAGTATTTT
NA	TRBV19	TRBJ1-1	NA	CASSKTVGAGMNTEAFF	TGTGCCAGTAGCAAAACGGTGGGGGCGGGGATGAACACTGAAGCTTTCTTT
TRBD1	TRBV28	TRBJ1-4	once	CASRRDRTLNEKLFF	TGTGCCAGCAGACGGGACAGGACCTTAAATGAAAAACTGTTTTTT
NA	TRBV6-1	TRBJ1-2	few	CASSFMDRIDGYTF	TGTGCCAGCAGTTTTATGGACAGAATCGATGGCTACACCTTC
TRBD2	TRBV28	TRBJ2-1	NA	CASSFGSGYTYNEQFF	TGTGCCAGCAGTTTCGGTAGCGGGTATACCTACAATGAGCAGTTCTTC
NA	TRBV19	TRBJ1-5	NA	CASSPDRRNQPQHF	TGTGCCAGTAGTCCCGACAGGCGCAATCAGCCCCAGCATTTT
TRBD1	TRBV19	TRBJ2-2	NA	CASRRLTGDTGELFF	TGTGCCAGTAGGCGACTCACAGGGGACACCGGGGAGCTGTTTTTT
NA	TRBV6-5	TRBJ1-2	NA	CASSRDANYGYTF	TGTGCCAGCAGTCGGGACGCTAACTATGGCTACACCTTC
TRBD2	TRBV5-6	TRBJ2-3	NA	CASSTKLAGGSDTQYF	TGTGCCAGCAGCACCAAACTAGCGGGAGGATCAGATACGCAGTATTTT
NA	TRBV10-1	TRBJ2-2	few	CASSRQITGELFF	TGCGCCAGCAGTCGACAGATCACCGGGGAGCTGTTTTTT
TRBD2	TRBV10-2	TRBJ2-7	NA	CASTTRSSLAGGLSNSYEQYF	TGCGCCAGCACCACAAGGTCCTCTCTAGCGGGAGGTCTCAGCAACTCCTACGAGCAGTACTTC
NA	TRBV6-1	TRBJ2-1	NA	CASSERHQSSYNEQFF	TGTGCCAGCAGTGAAAGACACCAGAGCTCCTACAATGAGCAGTTCTTC
TRBD1	TRBV5-4	TRBJ1-2	once	CASSEARDSANYGYTF	TGTGCCAGCAGCGAGGCCCGGGACAGCGCTAACTATGGCTACACCTTC
TRBD1	TRBV5-1	TRBJ1-4	NA	CASRRDSDEKLFF	TGCGCCAGTCGCCGGGACAGTGATGAAAAACTGTTTTTT
NA	TRBV9	TRBJ2-7	NA	CASSVAGTGSYEQYF	TGTGCCAGCAGCGTAGCGGGAACAGGTAGCTACGAGCAGTACTTC
NA	TRBV29-1	TRBJ2-7	few	CSVEVLTDSYEQYF	TGCAGCGTTGAGGTGTTGACTGACTCCTACGAGCAGTACTTC
TRBD2	TRBV5-4	TRBJ2-3	NA	CASSPRTSGSTDTQYF	TGTGCCAGCAGCCCGCGGACTAGCGGGAGCACAGATACGCAGTATTTT
NA	TRBV21-1	TRBJ2-1	NA	CASSKAVRPLMHEQFF	TGTGCCAGCAGCAAAGCGGTTAGGCCCCTTATGCATGAGCAGTTCTTC
TRBD2	TRBV11-2	TRBJ2-7	NA	CASSLAGTSGSIYEQYF	TGTGCCAGCAGCTTAGCGGGAACTAGCGGGAGTATCTACGAGCAGTACTTC
TRBD1	TRBV7-9	TRBJ1-1	NA	CASMTGTYTEAFF	TGTGCCAGCATGACAGGGACTTACACTGAAGCTTTCTTT
TRBD2	TRBV18	TRBJ2-1	NA	CASSPPGLAGGGTYNEQFF	TGTGCCAGCTCACCGCCGGGACTAGCGGGAGGGGGGACCTACAATGAGCAGTTCTTC
TRBD1	TRBV18	TRBJ2-7	NA	CASSPGTGVYEQYF	TGTGCCAGCTCACCAGGGACAGGTGTCTACGAGCAGTACTTC
NA	TRBV2	TRBJ2-5	NA	CASTRDDSQETQYF	TGTGCCAGCACCCGGGACGATTCACAAGAGACCCAGTACTTC
NA	TRBV7-3	TRBJ2-2	NA	CASSHSGANTGELFF	TGTGCCAGCAGCCATAGCGGTGCGAACACCGGGGAGCTGTTTTTT
TRBD2	TRBV11-2	TRBJ2-7	many	CASSLTSGTSEQYF	TGTGCCAGCAGCTTGACTAGCGGGACGAGCGAGCAGTACTTC
TRBD2	TRBV30	TRBJ2-5	NA	CAWNPQAGETQYF	TGTGCCTGGAATCCTCAAGCGGGGGAGACCCAGTACTTC
NA	TRBV2	TRBJ1-2	NA	CASSEIKGGYGYTF	TGTGCCAGCAGTGAGATTAAGGGGGGCTATGGCTACACCTTC
NA	TRBV28	TRBJ2-3	NA	CASSSTGLSDTQYF	TGTGCCAGCAGTTCGACGGGACTTTCAGATACGCAGTATTTT
NA	TRBV19	TRBJ1-3	NA	CASSSQGHSGNTIYF	TGTGCCAGTTCGTCACAGGGCCACTCTGGAAACACCATATATTTT
NA	TRBV27	TRBJ2-3	NA	CASRARVSDTQYF	TGTGCCAGCAGGGCTAGGGTTTCAGATACGCAGTATTTT
TRBD2	TRBV9	TRBJ2-1	NA	CASSVPGLAPANEQFF	TGTGCCAGCAGCGTACCCGGACTAGCCCCTGCCAATGAGCAGTTCTTC
NA	TRBV5-1	TRBJ1-2	NA	CASSLGSGQAGGYTF	TGCGCCAGCAGCTTGGGTTCTGGGCAGGCAGGTGGCTACACCTTC
TRBD2	TRBV7-7	TRBJ2-1	NA	CASSAGGGRRAMDEQFF	TGTGCCAGCAGCGCTGGAGGCGGGAGGAGGGCTATGGATGAGCAGTTCTTC
TRBD2	TRBV27	TRBJ2-1	NA	CASSLSVAGVDNEQFF	TGTGCCAGCAGTTTATCTGTAGCGGGGGTGGACAATGAGCAGTTCTTC
NA	TRBV6-6	TRBJ2-3	NA	CASSPLTSTDTQYF	TGTGCCAGCAGTCCCCTGACTAGCACAGATACGCAGTATTTT
NA	TRBV6-1	TRBJ1-3	NA	CASSEREPGNTIYF	TGTGCCAGCAGTGAAAGGGAGCCTGGAAACACCATATATTTT
NA	TRBV25-1	TRBJ2-5	NA	CASSEEEDQETQYF	TGTGCCAGCAGTGAAGAGGAAGACCAAGAGACCCAGTACTTC